These 18 T cell receptor beta chains originate from one sample sequenced in a study of CD8 T cells in ankylosing spondylitis (dated by TCRdb to the late 2010s). Receptors were amplified or captured by 5' RACE. Sequencing instrument: Illumina HiSeq 2500. TCRdb reran the public reads through fastp at Q25 and MiXCR, keeping productive beta chains. Rows merge per CDR3 protein into single entries with the most common DNA and genes. The sample data list over 100,000 distinct CDR3 sequences, and over 9.5% of these were observed just once. The ten top clones hold about 3.8% of the sample. Sequenced sample: blood, either unsorted or a sorted T cell fraction (not recorded which). These receptors originate from a female donor with ankylosing spondylitis or in good health (not recorded which).

This clonotype has a count of ten or more. The rearrangement links TRBV12-3 or TRBV12-4 to TRBJ2-3, with no clear D. The CDR3 sequence is 10 residues long. Trimming took off 6 bases at V and 7 bases at J, with 5 bases between the two ends. Here the CDR3 reads CASRGYTQYF. The CDR3 DNA is TGTGCCAGCAGGGGATATACGCAGTATTTT.

This clonotype was counted many times. The chain uses TRBV29-1 and TRBJ1-1, with D tentatively TRBD1 (5 bases). Trimming removed 4 bases at V and 1 base at J, with 10 bases between. Germline-derived CDR1 and CDR2 are SQVTM and ANQGSEA. The CDR3 has 13 residues. CDR3 bases: TGCAGCGTTGGACAGTTACGGAACACTGAAGCTTTCTTT. It is translated as CSVGQLRNTEAFF.

This clonotype was counted ten times or more. This chain joins TRBV7-2 and TRBJ1-4; unclear D gene. Germline CDR1 SGHTA, CDR2 FQGNSA. V was pared by 1 base and J by 8 bases, with 8 bases between. CDR3 size: 13 residues. CDR3 in DNA: TGTGCCAGCAGCTTAGGTCCTGGAGAAAAACTGTTTTTT. It specifies CASSLGPGEKLFF.

V usage is TRBV20-1 and J usage is TRBJ1-1; TRBD1 agrees at 7 bases. J was trimmed by 8 bases and V by 1 base; bases with no gene match: 16. CDR3 size: 16 residues. The germline V gene encodes CDR1 DFQATT and CDR2 SNEGSKA (reference sequence). CDR3 in amino acids: CSARVNRGTLTTEAFF. The CDR3, as DNA: TGCAGTGCTAGAGTGAACAGGGGCACACTCACCACCGAAGCTTTCTTT.

This clonotype appeared many times. The V and J genes are TRBV7-2 and TRBJ2-3; 11 positions agree with TRBD2. This CDR3 is built from 17 residues. Per germline, CDR1 SGHTA and CDR2 FQGNSA. Losses at the gene ends were 7 bases for V and 5 bases for J; bases not matched to a gene: 14. The CDR3 sequence: CASTRPLSGGAEDTQYF. The CDR3 DNA reads TGTGCCAGCACCCGGCCCCTTAGCGGGGGGGCCGAAGATACGCAGTATTTT.

Only a few counts were recorded for this clonotype. This chain joins TRBV13 and TRBJ1-1; D is unclear. The length of the CDR3 is 14 residues. Germline V gives CDR1 PRHDT, CDR2 FYEKMQ (reference sequence). The V gene lost 5 bases and the J gene lost 4 bases, with 14 bases spanning the gap. The CDR3 loop is CASSVEGGVTEAFF. CDR3 nucleotide sequence: TGTGCCAGCAGCGTGGAGGGCGGCGTCACTGAAGCTTTCTTT.

This clonotype appeared many times. CDR3 DNA sequence: TGTGCCACCAGCAGAGGACAGGAACGGGACACTGAAGCTTTCTTT. The encoded protein is CATSRGQERDTEAFF. The chain uses TRBV15 and TRBJ1-1, with a tentative D call TRBD1 (6 bases). In germline, CDR1 is LNHNV, CDR2 YYDKDF (reference sequence). The CDR3 runs 15 residues. V was clipped by 1 base and J by 3 bases, with 12 bases between them.

This clonotype was counted many times. The chain joins TRBV20-1 to TRBJ1-5; 7 nucleotides align to TRBD1. V shed 1 base and J 4 bases; nucleotides not matched to a gene: 4. Germline CDR1 reads DFQATT; CDR2 reads SNEGSKA (reference sequence). The CDR3 loop spans 14 amino acids. The CDR3 is CSARGQGSNQPQHF. The CDR3 DNA follows: TGCAGTGCTAGAGGACAGGGATCGAATCAGCCCCAGCATTTT.

This clonotype appeared many times. This chain uses TRBV7-9 with TRBJ1-2; D unclear. Trimming removed 4 bases at V and 8 bases at J, with 14 bases between. This CDR3 has 13 amino acids. Germline lookup yields CDR1 SEHNR and CDR2 FQNEAQ (reference sequence). CDR3 sequence (DNA): TGTGCCAGCAGCTCATCCGGCCCGAGGGGCTACACCTTC. Translation: CASSSSGPRGYTF.

The chain carries TRBV11-2 and TRBJ1-1; no definite D call. V lost 5 bases to trimming and J lost 11 bases, with 27 bases between them. The CDR3 is 16 amino acids. Germline loops: CDR1 SGHAT, CDR2 FQNNGV. Here the CDR3 reads CASSPVGRSVPSWAFF. CDR3 sequence (DNA): TGTGCCAGCAGCCCAGTCGGCAGATCGGTTCCCTCGTGGGCTTTCTTT.

This clonotype was seen repeatedly, ten times or more. V is TRBV10-3 and J is TRBJ1-1; tentatively, D is TRBD1 (6 bases). In germline, CDR1 is ENHRY, CDR2 SYGVKD. This CDR3 has 14 amino acids. V was clipped by 4 bases and J by 4 bases, with 13 bases between them. The CDR3: CAISVDRKGTEAFF. In DNA form, the CDR3 reads TGTGCCATCAGTGTAGACAGGAAAGGCACTGAAGCTTTCTTT.

Notes on this clonotype: A much larger clone differs from this one at a single base, so this may be a read error. This chain connects TRBV6-5 to TRBJ1-1; D is possibly TRBD1 (5 bases). The germline CDR1 and CDR2 sequences are MNHEY and SVGAGI. This CDR3 comprises 13 residues. Trimming stripped 8 bases from V and 1 base from J, with 11 bases between. The CDR3 DNA reads as TGTGCCAGCGACGACAGTGCGAACACTGAAGCTTTCTTT. This encodes CASDDSANTEAFF.

To note about this clonotype: A read error is possible here, since a much larger clone lies one base away. The rearrangement joins TRBV5-1 to TRBJ1-1; D is uncertain. The germline gives CDR1 SGHRS, CDR2 YFSETQ. This CDR3 has 15 residues. CDR3 sequence (DNA): TGCGCCAACAGCCAACAACCGGGAAGGAACACTGAAGCTTTCTTT. This codes for CANSQQPGRNTEAFF. Variable domain in full (rest from reference TRBV5-1 and TRBJ1-1): KAGVTQTPRYLIKTRGQQVTLSCSPISGHRSVSWYQQTPGQGLQFLFEYFSETQRNKGNFPGRFSGRQFSNSRSEMNVSTLELGDSALYLCANSQQPGRNTEAFFGQGTRLTVV.

This clonotype appeared many times. The chain carries TRBV20-1 and TRBJ1-6; 9 bases agree with TRBD1. From germline, CDR1 is DFQATT and CDR2 SNEGSKA (reference sequence). The CDR3 extends over 15 amino acids. The V and J ends lost 3 bases and 9 bases, in that order; junction bases with no gene match: 9. Here the CDR3 DNA reads TGCAGTGCTAGTGTAGGACAGGGGAGGGTTTCACCCCTCCACTTT. Amino acids: CSASVGQGRVSPLHF.

The chain combines TRBV3-1 with TRBJ2-2; D is ambiguous. This CDR3 spans 12 amino acids. Trimming left V 3 bases short and J 5 bases short, with 4 bases between. The V gene's germline CDR1 is LGHDT and CDR2 YNNKEL (reference sequence). As DNA, the CDR3 is TGTGCCAGCAGCCAGAAGACCGGGGAGCTGTTTTTT. Amino acids: CASSQKTGELFF.

This clonotype has a count of ten or more. The rearrangement links TRBV10-2 to TRBJ2-3, with D tentatively TRBD2 (6 bases). Germline-derived CDR1 and CDR2 are WSHSY and SAAADI. There are 14 residues in the CDR3. Between the trimmed V and J ends, which lost 11 bases and 4 bases, there was a span of 19 bases. This CDR3 reads CAVGDLRRSDTQYF. Here the CDR3 DNA reads TGCGCCGTAGGGGACTTGCGGAGGTCAGATACGCAGTATTTT.

Notes on this clonotype: Since a much larger clone is just one base distant, this may be a read error. The chain uses TRBV20-1 and TRBJ1-2; D ambiguous. The V gene's germline CDR1 is DFQATT and CDR2 SNEGSKA (reference sequence). The CDR3 has 14 amino acids. Written as DNA, the CDR3 is TGCAGTGCGTCGAGGTCAGGAGCTAACTATGGCTACCCCTTC. Its protein is CSASRSGANYGYPF.

V usage is TRBV4-2 and J usage is TRBJ2-1; 13 nucleotides agree with TRBD2. Trimming removed 0 bases from V and 5 bases from J; junction bases left unmatched: 22. Germline V gene sequence: CDR1 LGHNA, CDR2 YNFKEQ. There are 23 residues in the CDR3. In nucleotides, the CDR3 is TGTGCCAGCAGCCAAGATTGGGGGGGTTGGAGGACTAGCGGGGGCCCCCTAAACAATGAGCAGTTCTTC. Amino acids: CASSQDWGGWRTSGGPLNNEQFF.